This T cell receptor (beta chain) is drawn from a study of cytomegalovirus exposure and HLA in healthy donors. Study context: A subsequent analysis stated that the 95 to 150 validation repertoires were run on the same platform as the 650 to 850 first-cohort repertoires. The study's findings and limits: Many donors shared some public TCRs, even though most TCR sequences were rare. Researchers reported that three CMV-associated chains were confirmed in vitro as CMV antigen-specific. Later, an analysis found that TCR clusters from the first cohort tended to co-occur in the roughly 130 validation repertoires.

The CDR3 has 15 residues. V shed 4 bases and J shed 4 bases, with 15 bases lying between them. Germline V CDR1 and CDR2: SGDLS, YYNGEE. Regarding this clone: What it recognizes is unknown.

Sequenced by immunoSEQ multiplex PCR; TCRdb stores in-frame clones only, minus some. The sample contains about 110,000 clones, more than 70% of which appear only once. The sample was PBMCs. The chain links TRBV9 to TRBJ2-1; D is unclear. This clonotype originated in a woman aged 18-29 years in good health and CMV-seronegative. The CDR3 is CASSSTGLGYNEQFF. CDR3 nucleotides: TGTGCCAGCAGCTCGACGGGTCTGGGTTACAATGAGCAGTTCTTC.